One TCR beta chain is described in this entry. Antigen unknown. The data originate from a study of blood T cells in healthy people across ages. In germline, CDR1 is LNHNV, CDR2 YYDKDF (reference sequence). The CDR3 runs to 15 residues. Trimming removed 5 bases from V and 0 bases from J, with 11 bases in between. The authors ran a second PCR of roughly 6 to 12 cycles using a sample-barcoded 5' primer and a J-beta primer mix. Each sample yielded at least 2.5 million CDR3-containing paired-end reads. TCRdb ran MiXCR on the 5' RACE reads and lists one entry per CDR3 protein. Here the sample spans approximately 790,000 distinct CDR3 sequences, less than 80% being singletons. Findings and limits, study-wide: Any changes in expanded clonotypes were possibly confounded, as donor CMV status remained unknown. A greater number of naive CD4+ cells and higher diversity distinguished long-lived donors from aged donors.

Sequenced material: blood. The TCR originated in a man aged 25 to 45 in good health. The chain employs TRBV15 and TRBJ1-5; D is perhaps TRBD1 (5 bases). As DNA, the CDR3 is TGTGCCACCAGCTCCCTGGGGGGTAGCAATCAGCCCCAGCATTTT. Its translation: CATSSLGGSNQPQHF. The variable domain in full, with the rest retrieved from reference TRBV15 and TRBJ1-5, is DAMVIQNPRYQVTQFGKPVTLSCSQTLNHNVMYWYQQKSSQAPKLLFHYYDKDFNNEADTPDNFQSRRPNTSFCFLDIRSPGLGDTAMYLCATSSLGGSNQPQHFGDGTRLSIL.